Listed here are 9 T cell receptor beta chains from one sample, sequenced in a study of T cell repertoires in cytomegalovirus infection. These receptors have no known antigen. One entry per CDR3 protein results from TCRdb running MiXCR on the reads. The sample yields around 200,000 distinct CDR3 sequences, 30% to 45% seen once. The input for sequencing was CD8+ T cells from cultured PBMCs, taken from culture after CMV antigen stimulation. The source is a human donor in good health (CMV status not recorded). Some clones in this sample may be carry-over from other donors' samples.

The chain combines TRBV12-3 or TRBV12-4 with TRBJ2-7, with TRBD2 identical over 9 bases. With V trimmed by 8 bases and J by 6 bases, 14 bases remained unmatched. The CDR3 spans 15 residues. The CDR3 loop reads CASGRSGGPVREQYF. CDR3 nucleotides: TGTGCCAGCGGTCGAAGCGGGGGGCCGGTACGCGAGCAGTACTTC.

This chain connects TRBV12-3 or TRBV12-4 to TRBJ2-3; TRBD2 aligns across 8 bases. V trimming: 4 bases; J trimming: 6 bases; junction bases outside the gene matches: 12. The CDR3 has 16 residues. The CDR3 nucleotides are TGTGCCAGCAGTTCCGGGGGGGCGGTTGCCGAGGATACGCAGTATTTT. Its protein product is CASSSGGAVAEDTQYF.

The chain joins TRBV4-2 to TRBJ1-6; 7 bases are a match to TRBD1. V trimming: 4 bases; J trimming: 9 bases; junction bases outside the gene matches: 9. The length of the CDR3 is 15 residues. Germline values: CDR1 LGHNA, CDR2 YNFKEQ. Here the CDR3 DNA reads TGTGCCAGCAGCCGCAGCGGACAGGCGACTTCACCCCTCCACTTT. It codes for CASSRSGQATSPLHF.

The chain carries TRBV11-2 and TRBJ2-7; tentative D call: TRBD2 (6 bases). The V gene lost 0 bases and the J gene lost 3 bases, with 12 bases spanning the gap. Germline V CDR1 and CDR2: SGHAT, FQNNGV. The CDR3 consists of 15 residues. CDR3 loop: CASSLESFGGYEQYF. The CDR3 DNA is TGTGCCAGCAGCTTAGAAAGTTTCGGGGGCTACGAGCAGTACTTC.

The chain uses TRBV7-3 and TRBJ2-7, with 9 bases that match TRBD2. There are 15 residues in the CDR3. V was pared by 3 bases and J by 7 bases, with 10 bases of the junction left unmatched. From germline, CDR1 is SGHTA and CDR2 FQGTGA. The CDR3 spells CASSLTSGGAEEQYF. The DNA of the CDR3 is TGTGCCAGCAGCTTGACTAGCGGAGGGGCTGAAGAGCAGTACTTC.

The chain has TRBV19 and TRBJ1-1; weak D call: TRBD1 (5 bases). CDR3 size: 14 residues. Trimming cost V 3 bases and J 1 base, with 9 bases left between them. Looked up from germline, CDR1 is LNHDA and CDR2 is SQIVND (reference sequence). CDR3: CASSIPQGNTEAFF. CDR3 nucleotide sequence: TGTGCCAGTAGTATCCCTCAGGGGAACACTGAAGCTTTCTTT. Using reference TRBV19 and TRBJ1-1 for the parts outside the CDR3, the full variable domain is DGGITQSPKYLFRKEGQNVTLSCEQNLNHDAMYWYRQDPGQGLRLIYYSQIVNDFQKGDIAEGYSVSREKKESFPLTVTSAQKNPTAFYLCASSIPQGNTEAFFGQGTRLTVV.

Concerning this clonotype: An end of the junction differs from the germline gene, which may be a read error. The chain combines TRBV7-2 with TRBJ2-5; the match to TRBD1 covers 7 bases. This CDR3 has 16 residues. Germline V gene sequence: CDR1 SGHTA, CDR2 FQGNSA. The CDR3 here is CASSSGTVGGQETQYF. DNA for the CDR3: TGTGCAAGCAGCTCCGGGACAGTGGGTGGTCAAGAGACCCAGTACTTC. The full variable domain, with the rest looked up from reference TRBV7-2 and TRBJ2-5, is GAGVSQSPSNKVTEKGKDVELRCDPISGHTALYWYRQSLGQGLEFLIYFQGNSAPDKSGLPSDRFSAERTGGSVSTLTIQRTQQEDSAVYLCASSSGTVGGQETQYFGPGTRLLVL.

As regards this clonotype: Germline and junction disagree at one end, which may indicate a read error. This rearrangement joins TRBV12-3 or TRBV12-4 to TRBJ2-1, with D perhaps matching TRBD2 (5 bases). The CDR3 contains 16 residues. The CDR3: CASSGTRWRFRYEQFF. Written as DNA, the CDR3 is TGTGCTAGCAGTGGAACTAGGTGGAGGTTTAGGTATGAGCAGTTCTTC.

The chain carries TRBV7-3 and TRBJ2-1; D is possibly TRBD2 (5 bases). Trimming left V 5 bases short and J 3 bases short, with 17 bases between. The CDR3 has 16 residues. The germline V gene has CDR1 SGHTA and CDR2 FQGTGA. The CDR3: CASSRGEAPGYNEQFF. In DNA form, the CDR3 reads TGTGCCAGCAGCCGGGGTGAGGCTCCGGGCTACAATGAGCAGTTCTTC.